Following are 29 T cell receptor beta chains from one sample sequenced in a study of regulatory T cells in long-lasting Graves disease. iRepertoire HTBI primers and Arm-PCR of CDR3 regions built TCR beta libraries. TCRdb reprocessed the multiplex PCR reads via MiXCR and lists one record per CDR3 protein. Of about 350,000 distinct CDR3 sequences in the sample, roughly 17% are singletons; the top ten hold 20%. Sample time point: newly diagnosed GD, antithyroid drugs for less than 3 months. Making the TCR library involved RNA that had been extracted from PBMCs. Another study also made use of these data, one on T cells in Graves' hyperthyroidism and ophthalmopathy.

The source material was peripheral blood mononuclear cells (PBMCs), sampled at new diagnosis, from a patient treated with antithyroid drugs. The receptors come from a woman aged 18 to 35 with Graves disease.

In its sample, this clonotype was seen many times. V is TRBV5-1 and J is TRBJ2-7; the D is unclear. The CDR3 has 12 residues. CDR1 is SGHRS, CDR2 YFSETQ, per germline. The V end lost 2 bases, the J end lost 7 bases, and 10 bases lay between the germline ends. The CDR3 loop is CASSFDSSEQYF. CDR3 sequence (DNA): TGCGCCAGCAGCTTTGACTCGTCGGAGCAGTACTTC.

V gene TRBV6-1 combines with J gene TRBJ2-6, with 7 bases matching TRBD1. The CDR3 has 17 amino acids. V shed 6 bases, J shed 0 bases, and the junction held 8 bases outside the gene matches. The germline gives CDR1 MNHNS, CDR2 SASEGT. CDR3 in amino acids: CASRDPGTDSGANVLTF. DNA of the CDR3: TGTGCCAGCAGGGATCCCGGGACAGACTCTGGGGCCAACGTCCTGACTTTC.

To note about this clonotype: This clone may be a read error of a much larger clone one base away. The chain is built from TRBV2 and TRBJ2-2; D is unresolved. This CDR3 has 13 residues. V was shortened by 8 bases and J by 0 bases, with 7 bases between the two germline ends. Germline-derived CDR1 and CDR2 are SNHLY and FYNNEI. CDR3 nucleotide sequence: TGTGCCAGCGGAGCAACGAACACCGGGGAGCTGTTTTTT. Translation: CASGATNTGELFF.

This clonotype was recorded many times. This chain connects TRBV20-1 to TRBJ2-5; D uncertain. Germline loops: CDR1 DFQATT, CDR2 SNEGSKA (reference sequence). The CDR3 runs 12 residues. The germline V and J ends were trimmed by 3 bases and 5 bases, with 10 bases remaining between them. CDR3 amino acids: CSARVGWETQYF. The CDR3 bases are TGCAGTGCTAGGGTGGGTTGGGAGACCCAGTACTTC.

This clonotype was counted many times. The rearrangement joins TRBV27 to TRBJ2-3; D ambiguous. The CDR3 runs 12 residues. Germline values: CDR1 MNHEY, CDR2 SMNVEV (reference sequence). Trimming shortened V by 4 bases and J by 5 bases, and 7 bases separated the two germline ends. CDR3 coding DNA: TGTGCCAGCAGTTCCAAGGGAGATACGCAGTATTTT. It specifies CASSSKGDTQYF.

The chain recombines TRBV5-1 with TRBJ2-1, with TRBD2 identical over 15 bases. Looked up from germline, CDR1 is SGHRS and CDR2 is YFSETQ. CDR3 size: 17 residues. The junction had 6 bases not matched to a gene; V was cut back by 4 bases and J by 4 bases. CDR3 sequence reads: CASSSQGTSGRYNEQFF. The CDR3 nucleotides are TGCGCCAGCAGCAGCCAAGGGACTAGCGGGAGGTACAATGAGCAGTTCTTC.

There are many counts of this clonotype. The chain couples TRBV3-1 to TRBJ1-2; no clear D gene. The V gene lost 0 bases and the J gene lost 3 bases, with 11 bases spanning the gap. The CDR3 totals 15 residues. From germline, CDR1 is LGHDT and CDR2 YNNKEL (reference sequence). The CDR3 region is CASSQDVPRDYGYTF. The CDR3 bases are TGTGCCAGCAGCCAAGATGTTCCGAGAGACTATGGCTACACCTTC.

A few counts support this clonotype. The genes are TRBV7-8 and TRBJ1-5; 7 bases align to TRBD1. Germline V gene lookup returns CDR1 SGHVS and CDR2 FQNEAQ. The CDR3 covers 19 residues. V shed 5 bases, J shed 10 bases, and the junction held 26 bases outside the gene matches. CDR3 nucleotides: TGTGCCAGCAGCAGATTAGGGGCGGGGGGCGACAGGGCTCAATACCCCCAGCATTTT. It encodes CASSRLGAGGDRAQYPQHF.

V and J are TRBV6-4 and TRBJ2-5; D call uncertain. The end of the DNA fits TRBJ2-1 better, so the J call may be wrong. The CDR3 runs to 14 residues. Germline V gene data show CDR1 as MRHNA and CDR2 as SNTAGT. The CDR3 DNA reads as TGTGCCAGCAGTGACGGTAACTACCTGAATGAGCAGTTCTTC. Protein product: CASSDGNYLNEQFF.

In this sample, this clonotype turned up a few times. The CDR3 loop reads CASSFSRRASYGYTF. CDR3 coding DNA: TGTGCCAGCAGTTTTTCTCGACGGGCCTCCTATGGCTACACCTTC. V is TRBV27 and J is TRBJ1-2; no reliable D call. The CDR3 has 15 residues. V was trimmed by 3 bases and J by 4 bases, leaving 15 bases between them. The germline V gene encodes CDR1 MNHEY and CDR2 SMNVEV (reference sequence).

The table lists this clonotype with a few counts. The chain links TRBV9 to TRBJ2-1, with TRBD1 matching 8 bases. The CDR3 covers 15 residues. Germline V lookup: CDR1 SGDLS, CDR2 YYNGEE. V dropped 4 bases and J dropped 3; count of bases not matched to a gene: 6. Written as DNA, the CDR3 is TGTGCCAGCAGCATAGGACAGGGCGTCTACAATGAGCAGTTCTTC. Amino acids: CASSIGQGVYNEQFF.

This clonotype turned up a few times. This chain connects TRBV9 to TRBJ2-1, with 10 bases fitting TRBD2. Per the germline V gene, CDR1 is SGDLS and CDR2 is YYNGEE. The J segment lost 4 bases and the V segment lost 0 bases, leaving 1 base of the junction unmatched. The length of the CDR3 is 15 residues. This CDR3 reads CASSVEAGGYNEQFF. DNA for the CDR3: TGTGCCAGCAGCGTAGAAGCGGGAGGGTACAATGAGCAGTTCTTC.

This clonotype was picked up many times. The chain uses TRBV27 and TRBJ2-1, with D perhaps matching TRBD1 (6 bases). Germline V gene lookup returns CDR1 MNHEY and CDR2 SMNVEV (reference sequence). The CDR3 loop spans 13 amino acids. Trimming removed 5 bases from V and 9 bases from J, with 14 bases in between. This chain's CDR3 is CASSGIQGGEQFF. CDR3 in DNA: TGTGCCAGCAGTGGAATACAGGGTGGTGAGCAGTTCTTC.

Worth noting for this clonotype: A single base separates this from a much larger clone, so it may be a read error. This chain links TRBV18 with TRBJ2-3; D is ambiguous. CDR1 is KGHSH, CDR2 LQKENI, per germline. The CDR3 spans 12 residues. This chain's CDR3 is CASSPAQDAQYF. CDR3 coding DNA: TGTGCCAGCTCTCCCGCACAAGATGCGCAGTATTTT.

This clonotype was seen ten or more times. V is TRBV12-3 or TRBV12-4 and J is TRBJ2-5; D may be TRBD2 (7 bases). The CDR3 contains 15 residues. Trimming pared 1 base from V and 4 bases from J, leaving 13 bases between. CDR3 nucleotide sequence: TGTGCCAGCAGTTTAGGTGCGGGGGCGGGAGAGACCCAGTACTTC. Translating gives CASSLGAGAGETQYF.

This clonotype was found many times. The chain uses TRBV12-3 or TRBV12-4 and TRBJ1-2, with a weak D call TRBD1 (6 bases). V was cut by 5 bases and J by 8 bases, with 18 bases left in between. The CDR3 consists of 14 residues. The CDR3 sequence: CASSQVGGAEGYTF. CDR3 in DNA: TGTGCCAGCAGTCAGGTCGGGGGCGCAGAAGGCTACACCTTC.

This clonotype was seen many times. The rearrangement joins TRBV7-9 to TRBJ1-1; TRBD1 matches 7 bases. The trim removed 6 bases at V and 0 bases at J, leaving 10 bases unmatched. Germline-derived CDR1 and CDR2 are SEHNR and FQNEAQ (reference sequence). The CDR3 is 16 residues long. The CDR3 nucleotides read TGTGCCAGCAGGCCGAGGAGGGACAGAGTGAACACTGAAGCTTTCTTT. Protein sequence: CASRPRRDRVNTEAFF.

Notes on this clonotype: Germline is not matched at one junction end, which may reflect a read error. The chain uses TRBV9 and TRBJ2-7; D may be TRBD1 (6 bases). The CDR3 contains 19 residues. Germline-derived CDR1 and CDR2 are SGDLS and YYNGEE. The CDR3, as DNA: TGTGCCAGCAGCGTGGAGGTCGGCGGACCGGGACAACCATTTTACGGGCAGTACTTC. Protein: CASSVEVGGPGQPFYGQYF.

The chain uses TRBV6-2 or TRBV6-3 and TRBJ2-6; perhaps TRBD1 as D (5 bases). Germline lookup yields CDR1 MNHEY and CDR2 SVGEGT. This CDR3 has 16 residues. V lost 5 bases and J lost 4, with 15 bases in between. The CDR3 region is CASSELVGVGANVLTF. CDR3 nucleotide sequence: TGTGCCAGCAGTGAACTGGTAGGGGTAGGGGCCAACGTCCTGACTTTC.

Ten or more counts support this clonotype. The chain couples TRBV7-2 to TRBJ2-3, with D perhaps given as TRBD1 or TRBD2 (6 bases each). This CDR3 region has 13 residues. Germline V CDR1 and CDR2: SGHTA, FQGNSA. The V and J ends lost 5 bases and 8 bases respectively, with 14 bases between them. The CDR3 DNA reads TGTGCCAGCAGCATTCCCGGGGGCGCTACGCAGTATTTT. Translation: CASSIPGGATQYF.

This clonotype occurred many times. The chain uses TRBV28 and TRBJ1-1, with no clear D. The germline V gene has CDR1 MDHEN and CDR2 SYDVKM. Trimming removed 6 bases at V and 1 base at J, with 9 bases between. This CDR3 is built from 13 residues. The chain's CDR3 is CASRSRQNTEAFF. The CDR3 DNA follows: TGTGCCAGCAGATCAAGACAGAACACTGAAGCTTTCTTT.

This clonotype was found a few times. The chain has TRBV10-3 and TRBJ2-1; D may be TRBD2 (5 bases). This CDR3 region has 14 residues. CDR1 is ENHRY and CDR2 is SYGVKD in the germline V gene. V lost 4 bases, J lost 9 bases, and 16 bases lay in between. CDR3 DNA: TGTGCCATCAGTGGGCGAGGGTCCGAAGGTGAGCAGTTCTTC. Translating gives CAISGRGSEGEQFF.

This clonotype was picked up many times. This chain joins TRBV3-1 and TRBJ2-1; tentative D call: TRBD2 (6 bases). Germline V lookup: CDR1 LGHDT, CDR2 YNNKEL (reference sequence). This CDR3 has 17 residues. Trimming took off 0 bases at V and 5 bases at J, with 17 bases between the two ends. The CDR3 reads CASSQDIGGFGDNEQFF. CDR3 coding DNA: TGTGCCAGCAGCCAAGATATCGGGGGTTTCGGGGACAATGAGCAGTTCTTC.

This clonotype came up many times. In nucleotides, the CDR3 is TGTGCCAGCAGTTTACAGGGGCCCTCACCGGAGCAGTTCTTC. It is translated as CASSLQGPSPEQFF. The chain is built from TRBV11-2 and TRBJ2-1, with 7 bases lining up with TRBD1. Germline CDR1 is SGHAT and CDR2 is FQNNGV. The CDR3 spans 14 residues. After removal of 6 bases from V and 10 bases from J, the junction contained 12 bases not matched to a gene.

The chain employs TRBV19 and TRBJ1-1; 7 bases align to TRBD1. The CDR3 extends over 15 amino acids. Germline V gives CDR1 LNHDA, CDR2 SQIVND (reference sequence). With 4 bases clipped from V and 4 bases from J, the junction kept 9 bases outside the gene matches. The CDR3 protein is CASSTHRGLSTEAFF. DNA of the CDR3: TGTGCCAGTAGTACACACAGGGGTTTGAGCACTGAAGCTTTCTTT.

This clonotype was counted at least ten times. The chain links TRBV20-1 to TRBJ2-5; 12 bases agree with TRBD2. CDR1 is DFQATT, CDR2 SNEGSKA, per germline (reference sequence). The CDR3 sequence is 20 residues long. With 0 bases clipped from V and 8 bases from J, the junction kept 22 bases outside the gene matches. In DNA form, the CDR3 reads TGCAGTGCTAGAGATCGACTAGCGGGGGCGACTACCCAAGATCGAGAAACCCAGTACTTC. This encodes CSARDRLAGATTQDRETQYF.

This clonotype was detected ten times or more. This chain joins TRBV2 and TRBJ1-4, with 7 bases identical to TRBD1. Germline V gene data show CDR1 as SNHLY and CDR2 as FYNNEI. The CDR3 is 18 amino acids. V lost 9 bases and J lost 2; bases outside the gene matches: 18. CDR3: CASNFQRDSRFTNEKLFF. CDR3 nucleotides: TGTGCCAGTAACTTCCAAAGGGACAGTCGGTTTACTAATGAAAAACTGTTTTTT. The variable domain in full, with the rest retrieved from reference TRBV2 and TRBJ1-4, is EPEVTQTPSHQVTQMGQEVILRCVPISNHLYFYWYRQILGQKVEFLVSFYNNEISEKSEIFDDQFSVERPDGSNFTLKIRSTKLEDSAMYFCASNFQRDSRFTNEKLFFGSGTQLSVL.

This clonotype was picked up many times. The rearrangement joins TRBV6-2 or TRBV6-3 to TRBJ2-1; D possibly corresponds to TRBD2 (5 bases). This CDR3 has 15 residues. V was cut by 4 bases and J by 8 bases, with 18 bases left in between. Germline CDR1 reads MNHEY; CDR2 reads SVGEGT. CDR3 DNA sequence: TGTGCCAGCAGTTCGATCACGCGGGCCTCCGATGAGCAGTTCTTC. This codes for CASSSITRASDEQFF.

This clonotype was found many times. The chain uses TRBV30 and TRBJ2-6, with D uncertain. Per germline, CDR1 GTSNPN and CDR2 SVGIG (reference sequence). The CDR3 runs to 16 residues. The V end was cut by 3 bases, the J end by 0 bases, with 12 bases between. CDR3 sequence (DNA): TGTGCCTGGAGCCCAACAGCTACCTCTGGGGCCAACGTCCTGACTTTC. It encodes CAWSPTATSGANVLTF.